This TCR beta chain emerged from a study of PD-1 blockade in classical Hodgkin lymphoma. For the study at large: On a schedule of every 2 weeks, patients received nivolumab 3 mg/kg intravenously.

Time point indicated: cycle 4 day 1 (C4D1), after more than 5 weeks of nivolumab. No patient escaped relapse after autologous stem cell transplantation, and brentuximab vedotin exposure varied. V lost 3 bases and J lost 2, with 13 bases in between. CDR1 is SSHAT, CDR2 FNYEAQ, per germline (reference sequence). The CDR3 runs to 15 residues. On this clone: Antigen specificity is unknown.

Study observations and caveats: TCR diversity rose significantly by C4D1 in CD4+ but not CD8+ cells.

TCRdb's table, derived via immunoSEQ multiplex PCR, lists solely in-frame clones and lacks some. The top ten hold about 2% of the sample, which has more than 75,000 clones, roughly 91% seen once. Material: peripheral blood mononuclear cells (PBMCs), obtained before the fourth cycle of nivolumab. This TCR was recovered from a human donor with classical Hodgkin lymphoma. The V call is TRBV7-7, the J call TRBJ1-2; D is possibly TRBD1 (6 bases). The CDR3 coding sequence is TGTGCCAGCAGCTTCACAGGGTATAGGAACTATGGCTACACCTTC. As protein: CASSFTGYRNYGYTF. Full variable domain (rest looked up from reference TRBV7-7 and TRBJ1-2): GAGVSQSPRYKVTKRGQDVTLRCDPISSHATLYWYQQALGQGPEFLTYFNYEAQPDKSGLPSDRFSAERPEGSISTLTIQRTEQRDSAMYRCASSFTGYRNYGYTFGSGTRLTVV.